This passage covers 14 T cell receptor beta chains from one sample sequenced in a study of blood T cell repertoires in COVID-19. Generated by immunoSEQ multiplex PCR, the TCRdb table keeps only in-frame clones and is missing some. The repertoire holds 150,000 to 200,000 clones, with 70% to 85% as singletons. The sequencing sample was made of peripheral blood. These receptor sequences come from a woman aged 30 to 39 with acute or convalescent COVID-19.

This rearrangement joins TRBV9 to TRBJ2-6, with a possible D match to TRBD1 (5 bases). With 4 bases removed from V and 0 bases from J, the gap between germline ends came to 11 bases. From germline, CDR1 is SGDLS and CDR2 YYNGEE. The CDR3 is 16 residues long. CDR3 in DNA: TGTGCCAGCAGCTATACTACAGGCTCTGGGGCCAACGTCCTGACTTTC. As protein: CASSYTTGSGANVLTF.

V and J are TRBV30 and TRBJ1-6; D is undetermined. Germline lookup yields CDR1 GTSNPN and CDR2 SVGIG (reference sequence). V lost 1 base and J lost 9, with 16 bases in between. The CDR3 is 15 residues long. The CDR3 spells CAWSADIGGRSPLHF. The CDR3 DNA follows: TGTGCCTGGAGTGCCGATATTGGAGGGCGTTCACCCCTCCACTTT.

This clone appeared a few times. The J gene is TRBJ1-3, the V gene TRBV28; perhaps TRBD1 as D (5 bases). The ends were cut back, 5 bases at V and 4 bases at J, with 21 bases in the middle. In germline, CDR1 is MDHEN, CDR2 SYDVKM. This CDR3 is 17 amino acids long. The CDR3 region has the DNA TGTGCCAGCAGTCCCTATGGGGGAGGGCTAGAAGGAAACACCATATATTTT. Encoded protein: CASSPYGGGLEGNTIYF.

The V call is TRBV29-1, the J call TRBJ2-2; TRBD2 matches 11 bases. CDR1 is SQVTM and CDR2 is ANQGSEA in the germline V gene. The CDR3 has 13 residues. J gave up 5 bases and V 7 bases, and 3 bases lay outside the gene matches. The CDR3, as DNA: TGCAGCGGAACTAGCGGGAGAACCGGGGAGCTGTTTTTT. Its translation is CSGTSGRTGELFF.

The J gene is TRBJ2-2, the V gene TRBV4-3; TRBD2 agrees at 9 bases. The germline gives CDR1 LGHNA, CDR2 YSLEER. The CDR3 totals 17 residues. The V gene end was trimmed by 1 base and the J gene end by 5 bases; junction bases not matched to a gene: 8. The CDR3, as DNA: TGCGCCAGCAGCCAAGGCGGGGGGGCCTTTCGGACCGGGGAGCTGTTTTTT. This codes for CASSQGGGAFRTGELFF.

The chain couples TRBV2 to TRBJ2-4; D might be TRBD1 (5 bases). Trimming removed 4 bases from V and 0 bases from J, with 10 bases in between. This CDR3 has 15 amino acids. Per germline, CDR1 SNHLY and CDR2 FYNNEI. This CDR3 reads CASSATELAKNIQYF. The DNA of the CDR3 is TGTGCCAGCAGTGCGACAGAACTAGCCAAAAACATTCAGTACTTC.

The rearrangement uses TRBV29-1 and TRBJ1-3; a weak D match, TRBD1 (5 bases). The CDR3 sequence is 15 residues long. The germline V gene has CDR1 SQVTM and CDR2 ANQGSEA. Trimming cost V 2 bases and J 0 bases, with 11 bases left between them. This chain's CDR3 is CSVEIQGLSGNTIYF. The CDR3 bases are TGCAGCGTTGAAATCCAGGGCCTCTCTGGAAACACCATATATTTT.

V gene TRBV20-1 combines with J gene TRBJ1-1; tentative D call: TRBD1 (5 bases). The CDR3 consists of 14 residues. Germline V gene sequence: CDR1 DFQATT, CDR2 SNEGSKA (reference sequence). V gave up 3 bases and J gave up 0 bases, with 11 bases separating them. CDR3 loop: CSASIPGMNTEAFF. The DNA for the CDR3 is TGCAGTGCTAGTATCCCAGGGATGAACACTGAAGCTTTCTTT.

This clone came up a few times. The chain uses TRBV7-8 and TRBJ2-7, with 7 bases lining up with TRBD1. After removal of 5 bases from V and 3 bases from J, the junction contained 10 bases not matched to a gene. CDR3 length: 15 amino acids. Germline CDR1 reads SGHVS; CDR2 reads FQNEAQ. CDR3 DNA sequence: TGTGCCAGCAGCACCCTAGGGACAGTCTTCTACGAGCAGTACTTC. It encodes CASSTLGTVFYEQYF.

V and J are TRBV15 and TRBJ2-7; a weak D match, TRBD1 (6 bases). The CDR3 contains 13 residues. V was cut by 1 base and J by 5 bases, with 9 bases left in between. The germline V gene encodes CDR1 LNHNV and CDR2 YYDKDF (reference sequence). The CDR3 spells CATSRGTVNEQYF. CDR3 bases: TGTGCCACCAGCAGAGGGACAGTAAACGAGCAGTACTTC.

CDR3 loop: CASSFTGLGPEAFF. Written as DNA, the CDR3 is TGTGCCAGCAGTTTTACAGGGTTAGGCCCTGAAGCTTTCTTT. This rearrangement joins TRBV27 to TRBJ1-1; the D gene is possibly TRBD1 (6 bases). Trimming removed 3 bases at V and 6 bases at J, with 14 bases between. Germline values: CDR1 MNHEY, CDR2 SMNVEV (reference sequence). CDR3 length: 14 residues.

This chain uses TRBV5-1 with TRBJ2-2; unclear D gene. CDR1 and CDR2 from the germline V gene are SGHRS and YFSETQ. The CDR3 has 15 amino acids. V was shortened by 7 bases and J by 0 bases, with 13 bases between the two germline ends. CDR3 residues: CASRRFATNTGELFF. In DNA, the CDR3 is TGCGCCAGCCGCCGGTTCGCGACGAACACCGGGGAGCTGTTTTTT.

The chain combines TRBV7-2 with TRBJ2-2; 9 bases are shared with TRBD2. The length of the CDR3 is 16 residues. V was clipped by 1 base and J by 0 bases; unmatched bases: 0. Germline V gene sequence: CDR1 SGHTA, CDR2 FQGNSA. The CDR3 is CASSLVAGANTGELFF. Here the CDR3 DNA reads TGTGCCAGCAGCTTAGTAGCGGGGGCGAACACCGGGGAGCTGTTTTTT.

The chain has TRBV3-1 (or the pseudogene TRBV3-2) and TRBJ1-2; unclear D gene. V was shortened by 4 bases and J by 0 bases, with 12 bases between the two germline ends. The CDR3 extends over 15 amino acids. Germline CDR1 reads LGHDT; CDR2 reads YNNKEL (reference sequence). The CDR3 is CASSPLPLANYGYTF. The CDR3 DNA follows: TGTGCCAGCAGCCCTCTCCCCTTAGCTAACTATGGCTACACCTTC.